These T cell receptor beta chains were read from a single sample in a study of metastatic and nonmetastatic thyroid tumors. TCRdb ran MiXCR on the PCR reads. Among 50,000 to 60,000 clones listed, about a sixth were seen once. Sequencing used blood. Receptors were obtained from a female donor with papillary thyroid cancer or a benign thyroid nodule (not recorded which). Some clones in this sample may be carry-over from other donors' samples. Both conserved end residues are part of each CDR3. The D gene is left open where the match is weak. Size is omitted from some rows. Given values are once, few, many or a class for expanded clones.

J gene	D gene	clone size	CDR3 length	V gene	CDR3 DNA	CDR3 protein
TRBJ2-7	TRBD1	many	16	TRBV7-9	TGTGCCAGCAGCCTCACCTACCGGGACAGTACCTACGAGCAGTACTTC	CASSLTYRDSTYEQYF
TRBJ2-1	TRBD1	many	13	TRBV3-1	TGTGCCAGCAGCCAGACAGGGCCCAATGAGCAGTTCTTC	CASSQTGPNEQFF
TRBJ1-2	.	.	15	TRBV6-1	TGTGCCAGCAGTAACCAACATGGGGCTGACTATCGCTACACCTTC	CASSNQHGADYRYTF
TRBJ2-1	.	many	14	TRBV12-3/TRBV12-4	TGTGCCAGCAGTTTATACGGCCGCTTCAATGAGCAGTTCTTC	CASSLYGRFNEQFF
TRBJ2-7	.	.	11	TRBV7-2	TGTGCCAGCAGCATCTCCTACGAGCAGTACTTC	CASSISYEQYF
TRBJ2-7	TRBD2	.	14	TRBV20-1	TGCAGTGCTAGAGATCTAGCGGGAGTCTACGAGCAGTACTTC	CSARDLAGVYEQYF
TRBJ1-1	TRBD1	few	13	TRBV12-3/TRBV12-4	TGTGCCAGCAGTAGAGACAGGGGTTTTGAAGCTTTCTTT	CASSRDRGFEAFF
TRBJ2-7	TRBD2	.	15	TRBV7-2	TGTGCCAGCAGCTTCTCGACTAGCGGGAGTTACGAGCAGTACTTC	CASSFSTSGSYEQYF
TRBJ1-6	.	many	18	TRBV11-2	TGTGCCAGCAGCTTAGTCCTCACGGGCTTCGGAAATAATTCACCCCTCCACTTT	CASSLVLTGFGNNSPLHF
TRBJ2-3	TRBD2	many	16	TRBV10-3	TGTGCCATCAGGAGAGGACTAGCGGGAGGTTCAGATACGCAGTATTTT	CAIRRGLAGGSDTQYF
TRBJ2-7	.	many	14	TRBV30	TGTGCCTGGACCAACGAGGGGGAAGGGTACGAGCAGTACTTC	CAWTNEGEGYEQYF
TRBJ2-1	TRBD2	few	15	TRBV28	TGTGCCAGCCCGCCGGTACTAGCGGGAGACAATGAGCAGTTCTTC	CASPPVLAGDNEQFF
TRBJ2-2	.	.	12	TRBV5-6	TGTGCCAGCAGCTTGTTCACCGGGGAGCTGTTTTTT	CASSLFTGELFF
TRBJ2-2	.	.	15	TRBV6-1	TGTGCCAGCAGTGACGGGCGCAGTAACACCGGGGAGCTGTTTTTT	CASSDGRSNTGELFF
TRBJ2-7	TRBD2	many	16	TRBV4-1	TGCGCCAGCAGCCCGAAAGGGACTAGCACCATCTACGAGCAGTACTTC	CASSPKGTSTIYEQYF
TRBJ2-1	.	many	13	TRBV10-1	TGCGCCAGCAGTGACCGGGAGCCCAATGAGCAGTTCTTC	CASSDREPNEQFF
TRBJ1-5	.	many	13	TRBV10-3	TGTGCCATCAGTACACAGGGCGGTCAGCCCCAGCATTTT	CAISTQGGQPQHF
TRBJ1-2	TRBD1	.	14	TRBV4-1	TGCGCCAGCAGACAGACAGGGGGCGTATATGGCTACACCTTC	CASRQTGGVYGYTF
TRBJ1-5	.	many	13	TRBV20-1	TGCAGTGCTAGGGGACGGGAAAATCAGCCCCAGCATTTT	CSARGRENQPQHF
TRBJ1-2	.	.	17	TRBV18	TGTGCCAGCTCACCACCTGGTACGGCGTTGGGCGATTATGGCTACACCTTC	CASSPPGTALGDYGYTF
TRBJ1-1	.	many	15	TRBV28	TGTGCCAGCAGTTACCGCGTGGTGGGGGGGAACGAAGCTTTCTTT	CASSYRVVGGNEAFF
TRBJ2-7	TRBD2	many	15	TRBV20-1	TGCAGTGCTAGAGATCTGAGCGGGGGACTGTACGAGCAGTACTTC	CSARDLSGGLYEQYF
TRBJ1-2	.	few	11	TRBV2	TGTGCCAGGGTAATGTTCTATGGCTACACCTTC	CARVMFYGYTF
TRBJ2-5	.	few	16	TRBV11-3	TGTGCCAGCAGCTTAGCTAGGGTGACGTACCAAGAGACCCAGTACTTC	CASSLARVTYQETQYF
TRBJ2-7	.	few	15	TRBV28	TGTGCCAGCAGTTTACGCCCTACGTGCTCCTACGAGCAGTACTTC	CASSLRPTCSYEQYF
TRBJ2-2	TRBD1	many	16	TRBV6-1	TGTGCCAGCAGTGAAGTTGACGGACAGGGGACCGGGGAGCTGTTTTTT	CASSEVDGQGTGELFF
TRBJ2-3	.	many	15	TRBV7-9	TGTGCCAGCAGCTTAGCAGTAAGCGGCACAGATACGCAGTATTTT	CASSLAVSGTDTQYF
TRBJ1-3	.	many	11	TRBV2	TGTGCCAGCAGTGCGGGGTGGACCATATATTTT	CASSAGWTIYF
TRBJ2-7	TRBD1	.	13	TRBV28	TGTGCCAGCAGTAAAACAGGGGGGACCGAGCAGTACTTC	CASSKTGGTEQYF
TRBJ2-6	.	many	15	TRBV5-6	TGTGCCAGCAGACGGGACCTTTCTGGGGCCAACGTCCTGACTTTC	CASRRDLSGANVLTF
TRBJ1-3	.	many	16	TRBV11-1	TGTGCCAGCAGCTTAGGGGGACTGAGCTCTGGAAACACCATATATTTT	CASSLGGLSSGNTIYF
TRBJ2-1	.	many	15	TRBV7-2	TGTGCCAGCAGCTTCGGCCGAAGCTCCTACAATGAGCAGTTCTTC	CASSFGRSSYNEQFF
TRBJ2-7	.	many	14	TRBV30	TGTGCCTGGAGTGTACAAGGAGGAGCCTACGAGCAGTACTTC	CAWSVQGGAYEQYF
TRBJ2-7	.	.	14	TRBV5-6	TGTGCCAGCAGCTTGACAGGGTGGGAATACGAGCAGTACTTC	CASSLTGWEYEQYF
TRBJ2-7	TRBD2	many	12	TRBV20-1	TGCAGTGCTGAGCGGGAGGTTGGCGAGCAGTACTTC	CSAEREVGEQYF
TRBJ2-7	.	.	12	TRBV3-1	TGTGCCAGCAGCCAAGAATGGGGAGAGCAGTACTTC	CASSQEWGEQYF
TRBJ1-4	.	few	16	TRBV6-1	TGTGCCAGAAGTCCCCGTGAAGCAGCAACTAATGAAAAACTGTTTTTT	CARSPREAATNEKLFF
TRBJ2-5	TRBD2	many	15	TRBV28	TGTGCCAGCAGTTTAGCGGGAGTTGGTCACGAGACCCAGTACTTC	CASSLAGVGHETQYF
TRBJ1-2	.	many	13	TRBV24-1	TGTGCCACCAGTGGGGCGCGGTCCCCAGCCTACACCTTC	CATSGARSPAYTF
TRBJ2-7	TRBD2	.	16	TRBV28	TGTGCCAGCAGACTATCGGGAGGTCCGTCCCCCTACGAGCAGTACTTC	CASRLSGGPSPYEQYF
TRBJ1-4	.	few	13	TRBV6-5	TGTGCCATCCGGTGGGGGCGCGGTGAAAAACTGTTTTTT	CAIRWGRGEKLFF
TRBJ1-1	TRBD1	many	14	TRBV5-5	TGTGCCAGCAGCTTGGCCGGGACAGGGACTGAAGCTTTCTTT	CASSLAGTGTEAFF
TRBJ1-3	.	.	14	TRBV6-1	TGTGCCAGCAGTGATCCGGCAGGGGGAAACACCATATATTTT	CASSDPAGGNTIYF
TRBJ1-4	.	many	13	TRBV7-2	TGTGCCAGCAGCTTAACGAGAGATGAAAAACTGTTTTTT	CASSLTRDEKLFF
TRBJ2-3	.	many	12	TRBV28	TGTGCCAGCGTATCCGGGGGAGATACGCAGTATTTT	CASVSGGDTQYF
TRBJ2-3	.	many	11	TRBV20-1	TGCAGTGCCCCGTCCACAGATACGCAGTATTTT	CSAPSTDTQYF
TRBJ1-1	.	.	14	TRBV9	TGTGCCAGCGGCGTAGGGGACGGGGGGCATGAAGCTTTCTTT	CASGVGDGGHEAFF